The subject of this entry is one T cell receptor (beta chain). The method was immunoSEQ multiplex PCR; TCRdb's version includes in-frame clones alone and lacks a portion of them. The sample has some 46,000 clones; over 75% are singletons. This record comes from a study of blood T cell repertoires in COVID-19. Per the germline V gene, CDR1 is SGHTA and CDR2 is FQGNSA. V was clipped by 5 bases and J by 7 bases, with 12 bases between them. CDR3 size: 13 residues. This rearrangement joins TRBV7-2 to TRBJ2-1; TRBD1 is a possible D gene (5 bases). The sequencing input was peripheral blood. The TCR was taken from a woman aged 55-69 years with acute or convalescent COVID-19. CDR3 loop: CASSLWTWNEQFF. In DNA form, the CDR3 reads TGTGCCAGCAGCCTATGGACATGGAATGAGCAGTTCTTC.